This entry lists 26 T cell receptor beta chains sequenced from one sample in a study of blood T cells in healthy people across ages (dated by TCRdb to 2013 to 2016). Library preparation employed 5' RACE. The data were produced on an Illumina HiSeq 2500. The second PCR ran for roughly 6 to 11 cycles and used a J-beta primer mix along with a sample-barcoded 5' primer. TCRdb passed the public sequencing reads through fastp at Q25 and MiXCR, retaining productive beta sequences. Each CDR3 protein appears once, grouped with its most common genes and DNA. Counted in this sample were 700,000 or so distinct CDR3 sequences; around 38% of them appeared once. Of the sample, around 32% falls within the top ten clones. Sample: blood. All receptors come from an older man in good health.

This chain uses TRBV30 with TRBJ1-5, with D perhaps TRBD1 (5 bases). This CDR3 spans 13 amino acids. V gave up 3 bases and J gave up 6 bases, with 12 bases separating them. Germline values: CDR1 GTSNPN, CDR2 SVGIG (reference sequence). The CDR3 spells CAWRKGPGQPQHF. The CDR3 nucleotides read TGTGCCTGGAGAAAGGGGCCGGGTCAGCCCCAGCATTTT.

This clonotype was counted at least ten times. The J gene is TRBJ1-4, the V gene TRBV4-2, with D perhaps TRBD1 (6 bases). From germline, CDR1 is LGHNA and CDR2 YNFKEQ. The V gene lost 2 bases and the J gene lost 5 bases, with 12 bases spanning the gap. The CDR3 loop spans 15 amino acids. The CDR3 coding sequence is TGTGCCAGCAGCCAATTTCGGGGGCAGAATGAAAAACTGTTTTTT. This sequence encodes CASSQFRGQNEKLFF.

The CDR3 DNA is TGTGCCAGCAGCCAGCGCTCCTACGAGCAGTACTTC. Residues: CASSQRSYEQYF. The chain has TRBV3-1 and TRBJ2-7; D uncertain. Looked up from germline, CDR1 is LGHDT and CDR2 is YNNKEL (reference sequence). V was shortened by 3 bases and J by 0 bases, with 3 bases between the two germline ends. This CDR3 is 12 amino acids long.

Note on this clonotype: It is unclear where the CDR3 begins or ends on the DNA, so no DNA is shown, and the CDR3 is as TCRdb lists it. The rearrangement links TRBV27 to TRBJ1-4; TRBD1 was called by the table and not checked on the DNA. The CDR3 spans 14 residues, counting both ends. Germline CDR1 is MNHEY and CDR2 is SMNVEV (reference sequence). CDR3 residues: CAITSGRPNEKLFF.

This clonotype was seen more than once but under ten times. The chain couples TRBV3-1 to TRBJ1-2; no reliable D call. V was clipped by 0 bases and J by 7 bases, with 9 bases between them. CDR1 is LGHDT and CDR2 is YNNKEL in the germline V gene (reference sequence). CDR3 length: 13 amino acids. The CDR3 DNA is TGTGCCAGCAGCCAAGACGACCGCGGTGGCTACACCTTC. Translated, it gives CASSQDDRGGYTF.

This chain links TRBV9 with TRBJ1-1; no firm D call. The V and J ends lost 3 bases and 5 bases respectively, with 11 bases between them. The CDR3 is made up of 13 amino acids. Per germline, CDR1 SGDLS and CDR2 YYNGEE. The CDR3 bases are TGTGCCAGCAGCGCGGACGTAATGACTGAAGCTTTCTTT. The encoded protein is CASSADVMTEAFF.

This chain uses TRBV18 with TRBJ2-3, with D possibly TRBD1 on 5 matching bases. The germline V and J ends were trimmed by 1 base and 2 bases, with 13 bases remaining between them. CDR1 is KGHSH, CDR2 LQKENI, per germline. This CDR3 region has 16 residues. CDR3 sequence reads: CASSPRQGTFTDTQYF. CDR3 sequence (DNA): TGTGCCAGCTCACCACGTCAGGGAACCTTCACAGATACGCAGTATTTT.

This clonotype occurred many times. The chain employs TRBV20-1 and TRBJ2-3; D not certain. The V gene's germline CDR1 is DFQATT and CDR2 SNEGSKA (reference sequence). The CDR3 sequence is 13 residues long. Trimming removed 4 bases at V and 4 bases at J, with 12 bases between. The CDR3 DNA reads TGCAGTGCTACCGCAGAGGAACCAGATACGCAGTATTTT. The encoded protein is CSATAEEPDTQYF.

The rearrangement joins TRBV13 to TRBJ2-1; perhaps TRBD1 as D (6 bases). Trimming removed 5 bases from V and 2 bases from J, with 16 bases in between. The CDR3 sequence is 16 residues long. The germline CDR1 and CDR2 sequences are PRHDT and FYEKMQ (reference sequence). The CDR3 protein is CASSVLPGQTYNEQFF. CDR3 bases: TGTGCCAGCAGCGTCCTTCCGGGACAAACCTACAATGAGCAGTTCTTC.

This clonotype was found a few times. The chain recombines TRBV20-1 with TRBJ2-7; TRBD2 agrees at 7 bases. Trimming at V came to 6 bases and at J to 1 base, leaving 12 bases not matched to a gene. Germline V gives CDR1 DFQATT, CDR2 SNEGSKA (reference sequence). This CDR3 has 15 residues. The CDR3 protein is CSANGLGPGSYEQYF. In DNA, the CDR3 is TGCAGTGCAAATGGACTAGGGCCGGGGTCCTACGAGCAGTACTTC.

The V and J genes are TRBV28 and TRBJ2-3, with D unclear. V lost 6 bases and J 4 bases, leaving 17 bases between the germline ends. The CDR3 totals 15 residues. Germline V gene sequence: CDR1 MDHEN, CDR2 SYDVKM. The CDR3 loop reads CASSDPMFGADTQYF. Written as DNA, the CDR3 is TGTGCCAGCAGCGACCCGATGTTTGGTGCAGATACGCAGTATTTT.

This clonotype was counted between two and nine times. V gene TRBV6-6 combines with J gene TRBJ2-5; D is undetermined. The DNA matches TRBJ2-7 better at its end, which makes the J call doubtful. The length of the CDR3 is 11 residues. CDR1 and CDR2 (germline): MNHNY, SVGAGI (reference sequence). The CDR3 bases are TGTGCCAGCACCGATGGGTCCGAGCAGTACTTC. It codes for CASTDGSEQYF.

This clonotype occurred a few times. CDR3 sequence (DNA): TGTGCCAGCGGCTCCTTACTCGGACGGGACTACGAGCAGTACTTC. This translates into CASGSLLGRDYEQYF. The rearrangement joins TRBV27 to TRBJ2-7, with D perhaps matching TRBD2 (5 bases). The CDR3 consists of 15 residues. V lost 8 bases to trimming and J lost 3 bases, with 20 bases between them. Germline V gives CDR1 MNHEY, CDR2 SMNVEV (reference sequence).

This clonotype was seen at least ten times. J is TRBJ2-1 and V is TRBV7-9; 13 bases align to TRBD2. The CDR3 loop spans 18 amino acids. Germline loops: CDR1 SEHNR, CDR2 FQNEAQ (reference sequence). V lost 8 bases and J lost 5; bases outside the gene matches: 15. CDR3 nucleotide sequence: TGTGCCAGCGGACCTTGGTTACTAGCGGGGGGGCTTCACAATGAGCAGTTCTTC. It is translated as CASGPWLLAGGLHNEQFF.

This clonotype has a handful of counts. V gene TRBV12-3 or TRBV12-4 combines with J gene TRBJ1-2; maybe TRBD1 (6 bases). V was pared by 3 bases and J by 6 bases, with 11 bases between. The CDR3 is 13 residues long. CDR3 sequence (DNA): TGTGCCAGCAGTTTTCAGGGGAAAGATGGCTACACCTTC. Protein product: CASSFQGKDGYTF.

The rearrangement joins TRBV3-1 to TRBJ2-1; TRBD2 matches at 10 bases. This CDR3 region has 15 residues. Germline CDR1 and CDR2: LGHDT and YNNKEL (reference sequence). With V trimmed by 0 bases and J by 6 bases, 2 bases remained unmatched. The CDR3 region is CASSQELAGFNEQFF. The CDR3, as DNA: TGTGCCAGCAGCCAAGAACTAGCGGGGTTCAATGAGCAGTTCTTC.

This clonotype has more than one count but fewer than ten. The chain links TRBV6-5 to TRBJ2-5; D remains ambiguous. CDR1 MNHEY and CDR2 SVGAGI come from the germline V gene. The CDR3 loop spans 15 amino acids. Trimming removed 0 bases at V and 2 bases at J, with 10 bases between. The CDR3 here is CASSYSSSAQETQYF. In nucleotides, the CDR3 is TGTGCCAGCAGTTACTCGTCGTCGGCACAAGAGACCCAGTACTTC.

The V and J genes are TRBV15 and TRBJ2-5; D possibly matches TRBD1 or TRBD2 (5 bases each). V lost 8 bases and J lost 2, with 12 bases in between. Germline assignment: CDR1 LNHNV and CDR2 YYDKDF (reference sequence). The CDR3 spans 13 residues. CDR3 DNA: TGTGCCACCTCCGGTTGGGGGCAAGAGACCCAGTACTTC. Its translation: CATSGWGQETQYF.

This chain uses TRBV18 with TRBJ2-5, with D tentatively TRBD1 (6 bases). Germline V gene sequence: CDR1 KGHSH, CDR2 LQKENI. The germline V and J ends were trimmed by 0 bases and 5 bases, with 13 bases remaining between them. This CDR3 is built from 15 residues. The CDR3 sequence is CASSPPQGMRETQYF. The CDR3 nucleotides are TGTGCCAGCTCACCACCTCAGGGGATGCGGGAGACCCAGTACTTC.

The chain couples TRBV7-9 to TRBJ1-4; TRBD1 matches 7 bases. Germline loops: CDR1 SEHNR, CDR2 FQNEAQ (reference sequence). V lost 6 bases, J lost 7 bases, and 8 bases stayed unmatched. The CDR3 is 14 amino acids. CDR3 region: CASRPGGMSEKLFF. DNA of the CDR3: TGTGCCAGCAGGCCAGGGGGGATGAGTGAAAAACTGTTTTTT.

The table lists this clonotype with many counts. CDR3 loop: CASSQDWGRDYGYTF. The CDR3 DNA follows: TGCGCCAGCAGCCAAGATTGGGGTAGGGACTATGGCTACACCTTC. The chain employs TRBV4-1 and TRBJ1-2; D ambiguous. This CDR3 has 15 residues. V lost 0 bases, J lost 3 bases, and 11 bases lay in between. The germline V gene has CDR1 MGHRA and CDR2 YSYEKL.

The chain employs TRBV7-9 and TRBJ2-2; D possibly matches TRBD1 or TRBD2 (5 bases each). Between the trimmed V and J ends, which lost 5 bases and 4 bases, there was a span of 14 bases. Germline lookup yields CDR1 SEHNR and CDR2 FQNEAQ (reference sequence). The CDR3 spans 15 residues. The CDR3 protein is CASSSRVGGTGELFF. The CDR3 DNA is TGTGCCAGCAGCAGCAGGGTTGGGGGCACCGGGGAGCTGTTTTTT.

Concerning this clonotype itself: A much larger clonotype is one base distant, so this may be a read error. The chain uses TRBV6-2 or TRBV6-3 and TRBJ1-2; the D gene is possibly TRBD1 (6 bases). CDR3 length: 13 residues. CDR1 is MNHEY, CDR2 SVGEGT, per germline. The CDR3 DNA reads as TGTGCCAGCAGGCGACAGGCAAACTATGGCTGCACCTTC. Translated: CASRRQANYGCTF.

This clonotype has a handful of counts. The V and J genes are TRBV27 and TRBJ1-6; TRBD1 is a possible D gene (5 bases). The length of the CDR3 is 16 residues. The germline CDR1 and CDR2 sequences are MNHEY and SMNVEV (reference sequence). Trimming cost V 4 bases and J 5 bases, with 15 bases left between them. CDR3: CASSSRGTQNNSPLHF. The CDR3 DNA is TGTGCCAGCAGTTCCCGCGGGACCCAAAATAATTCACCCCTCCACTTT.

This chain uses TRBV6-2 or TRBV6-3 with TRBJ2-7, with D possibly matching TRBD2 (6 bases). The germline gives CDR1 MNHEY, CDR2 SVGEGT. The germline V and J ends were trimmed by 6 bases and 2 bases, with 11 bases remaining between them. The CDR3 spans 13 residues. The CDR3 region is CASSRLGAYEQYF. CDR3 in DNA: TGTGCCAGCAGCAGACTAGGCGCCTACGAGCAGTACTTC.

This clonotype was seen a handful of times. The V and J genes are TRBV7-2 and TRBJ2-1; possibly TRBD2 for D (5 bases). The CDR3 has 14 amino acids. Per germline, CDR1 SGHTA and CDR2 FQGNSA. The ends were cut back, 5 bases at V and 3 bases at J, with 11 bases in the middle. The DNA for the CDR3 is TGTGCCAGCAGCCCCGAGGGTATCTACAATGAGCAGTTCTTC. Its protein is CASSPEGIYNEQFF.